Presented here are 30 T cell receptor beta chains from one specimen sequenced in a study of blood T cell repertoires in COVID-19. Sequenced by immunoSEQ multiplex PCR; TCRdb stores in-frame clones only, minus some. The sample shows approximately 120,000 clones, roughly 79% of them seen only once. The specimen sequenced was peripheral blood. The receptors were sampled from a man aged 80 or over with acute or convalescent COVID-19.

This sequence joins TRBV27 and TRBJ1-1; D might be TRBD1 (5 bases). Germline lookup yields CDR1 MNHEY and CDR2 SMNVEV (reference sequence). Trimming removed 5 bases at V and 1 base at J, with 11 bases between. This CDR3 contains 14 residues. The CDR3 DNA sequence: TGTGCCAGCAGTCCAAGACAGAGGAACACTGAAGCTTTCTTT. It encodes CASSPRQRNTEAFF.

J is TRBJ2-5 and V is TRBV7-9; weak D call: TRBD2 (6 bases). Germline values: CDR1 SEHNR, CDR2 FQNEAQ (reference sequence). The ends were cut back, 4 bases at V and 4 bases at J, with 13 bases in the middle. The CDR3 loop spans 14 amino acids. The CDR3 loop reads CASSYGSGSETQYF. CDR3 sequence (DNA): TGTGCCAGCAGCTACGGGAGCGGATCAGAGACCCAGTACTTC.

V gene TRBV7-9 combines with J gene TRBJ2-1; D remains ambiguous. Germline-derived CDR1 and CDR2 are SEHNR and FQNEAQ (reference sequence). The CDR3 consists of 14 residues. With 4 bases removed from V and 5 bases from J, the gap between germline ends came to 12 bases. CDR3 sequence reads: CASSSNLPHNEQFF. The CDR3 DNA sequence: TGTGCCAGCAGCTCTAACCTGCCCCACAATGAGCAGTTCTTC.

This sequence joins TRBV4-1 and TRBJ1-2, with 7 positions matching TRBD1. This CDR3 is 15 amino acids long. Trimming at V came to 2 bases and at J to 7 bases, leaving 10 bases not matched to a gene. From germline, CDR1 is MGHRA and CDR2 YSYEKL. The CDR3 bases are TGCGCCAGCAGCCAAAGTGGCGACAGGGCACTTGGCTACACCTTC. Translated, it gives CASSQSGDRALGYTF.

This clone has just one count. CDR3 loop: CASSFFRGLAVKETQYF. The CDR3 DNA follows: TGTGCCAGCAGCTTCTTCCGAGGACTAGCTGTAAAAGAGACCCAGTACTTC. V and J are TRBV5-6 and TRBJ2-5; 8 bases are a match to TRBD2. Germline V gene data show CDR1 as SGHDT and CDR2 as YYEEEE. The V segment lost 2 bases and the J segment 3 bases; nucleotides outside the gene matches: 12. The CDR3 has 17 amino acids.

The J gene is TRBJ1-5, the V gene TRBV4-3; 9 nucleotides agree with TRBD1. The CDR3 totals 13 residues. V lost 5 bases and J lost 6; bases outside the gene matches: 2. The germline V gene has CDR1 LGHNA and CDR2 YSLEER. In DNA form, the CDR3 reads TGCGCCAGCAGCGGGGACAGGGCTCAGCCCCAGCATTTT. This sequence encodes CASSGDRAQPQHF.

Only a few counts were recorded for this clone. The chain is built from TRBV6-1 and TRBJ2-7; D gene ambiguous. CDR1 is MNHNS, CDR2 SASEGT, per germline. The germline V and J ends were trimmed by 3 bases and 3 bases, with 6 bases remaining between them. This CDR3 contains 12 residues. The CDR3 here is CASSEPVYEQYF. CDR3 coding DNA: TGTGCCAGCAGTGAGCCGGTCTACGAGCAGTACTTC.

The rearrangement links TRBV5-1 to TRBJ2-3, with TRBD2 matching over 10 bases. Germline-derived CDR1 and CDR2 are SGHRS and YFSETQ. This CDR3 is built from 15 residues. Trimming removed 1 base from V and 5 bases from J; junction bases left unmatched: 4. The CDR3 spells CASSLSSGGGDTQYF. CDR3 DNA sequence: TGCGCCAGCAGCTTGTCTAGCGGGGGAGGAGATACGCAGTATTTT.

This clone showed up just a few times. The V and J genes are TRBV10-3 and TRBJ2-3; D possibly corresponds to TRBD2 (5 bases). Germline V gene lookup returns CDR1 ENHRY and CDR2 SYGVKD. Trimming stripped 2 bases from V and 3 bases from J, with 6 bases between. The CDR3 sequence is 13 residues long. CDR3 bases: TGTGCCATCAGTGAGCCGGGAACAGATACGCAGTATTTT. Translation gives CAISEPGTDTQYF.

A few counts support this clone. V usage is TRBV4-1 and J usage is TRBJ1-1, with D unresolved. The germline CDR1 and CDR2 sequences are MGHRA and YSYEKL. This CDR3 has 16 residues. Trimming took 0 bases from V and 0 from J, leaving 11 bases between them. The CDR3 protein is CASSQDQNRMNTEAFF. CDR3 coding DNA: TGCGCCAGCAGCCAAGATCAAAACAGAATGAACACTGAAGCTTTCTTT.

This clone was seen only a few times. The chain recombines TRBV13 with TRBJ2-7; 7 nucleotides agree with TRBD1. The CDR3 runs to 14 residues. V was pared by 2 bases and J by 2 bases, with 3 bases of the junction left unmatched. From germline, CDR1 is PRHDT and CDR2 FYEKMQ (reference sequence). This CDR3 is CASSLHTGAYEQYF. The DNA of the CDR3 is TGTGCCAGCAGCTTACATACAGGGGCCTACGAGCAGTACTTC.

The chain joins TRBV9 to TRBJ1-2, with no clear D. The length of the CDR3 is 14 residues. Germline V gives CDR1 SGDLS, CDR2 YYNGEE. V was shortened by 3 bases and J by 4 bases, with 13 bases between the two germline ends. CDR3 DNA sequence: TGTGCCAGCAGCGCCGACACGTACCGCTATGGCTACACCTTC. Encoded protein: CASSADTYRYGYTF.

The genes are TRBV18 and TRBJ2-3, with 10 bases fitting TRBD1. Germline loops: CDR1 KGHSH, CDR2 LQKENI. The V segment lost 4 bases and the J segment 5 bases; nucleotides outside the gene matches: 3. This CDR3 contains 14 residues. For the CDR3, the DNA is TGTGCCAGCTCACGGGGGACAGGGGAAGATACGCAGTATTTT. It is translated as CASSRGTGEDTQYF. Based on the CDR3 plus reference TRBV18 and TRBJ2-3, the full variable domain is NAGVMQNPRHLVRRRGQEARLRCSPMKGHSHVYWYRQLPEEGLKFMVYLQKENIIDESGMPKERFSAEFPKEGPSILRIQQVVRGDSAAYFCASSRGTGEDTQYFGPGTRLTVL.

The CDR3 region has the DNA TGTGCCAGCAGCACTAACGGGGTTTATGGCTACACCTTC. Translating gives CASSTNGVYGYTF. V usage is TRBV5-8 and J usage is TRBJ1-2; D not resolved. This CDR3 is built from 13 residues. The V gene's germline CDR1 is SGHTS and CDR2 YDEGEE. V was shortened by 4 bases and J by 5 bases, with 12 bases between the two germline ends.

This clone was detected a few times. The genes are TRBV30 and TRBJ2-1; 11 bases match TRBD2. J was trimmed by 10 bases and V by 2 bases; bases with no gene match: 10. This CDR3 is 15 amino acids long. Germline CDR1 GTSNPN, CDR2 SVGIG (reference sequence). The CDR3 nucleotides read TGTGCCTGGAGTTCGGGACTAGCGGACCTTGGGGAGCAGTTCTTC. Amino acid sequence: CAWSSGLADLGEQFF.

This chain joins TRBV14 and TRBJ1-4; 8 positions agree with TRBD1. This CDR3 is built from 15 residues. CDR1 is SGHDN and CDR2 is FVKESK in the germline V gene. After removal of 5 bases from V and 7 bases from J, the junction contained 9 bases not matched to a gene. CDR3 loop: CASSSRQGTGEKLFF. CDR3 DNA: TGTGCCAGCAGCTCTCGACAGGGGACGGGTGAAAAACTGTTTTTT.

The chain has TRBV27 and TRBJ2-7; 9 nucleotides match TRBD1. CDR1 is MNHEY, CDR2 SMNVEV, per germline (reference sequence). The CDR3 length is 14 residues. Trimming at V came to 6 bases and at J to 4 bases, leaving 7 bases not matched to a gene. The CDR3 region has the DNA TGTGCCAGCAGAAGAACAGGGGGCGTGTACGAGCAGTACTTC. Protein sequence: CASRRTGGVYEQYF.

The chain uses TRBV24-1 and TRBJ2-2; D not certain. Germline values: CDR1 KGHDR, CDR2 SFDVKD. Trimming pared 8 bases from V and 4 bases from J, leaving 7 bases between. The CDR3 consists of 12 residues. The chain's CDR3 is CATTSGTGELFF. CDR3 sequence (DNA): TGTGCCACCACGAGTGGCACCGGGGAGCTGTTTTTT.

V and J are TRBV5-8 and TRBJ2-7; TRBD2 is a possible D gene (5 bases). Trimming left V 0 bases short and J 0 bases short, with 10 bases between. The CDR3 has 15 amino acids. The germline V gene encodes CDR1 SGHTS and CDR2 YDEGEE. For the CDR3, the DNA is TGTGCCAGCAGCTTGGGGCAGGCGGGCTCCTACGAGCAGTACTTC. It specifies CASSLGQAGSYEQYF.

The rearrangement joins TRBV6-5 to TRBJ2-2; D unclear. The CDR3 sequence is 15 residues long. The V end was cut by 7 bases, the J end by 0 bases, with 12 bases between. Germline assignment: CDR1 MNHEY and CDR2 SVGAGI. The CDR3 here is CASIGSYSNTGELFF. The CDR3 DNA reads TGTGCCAGCATCGGGTCATATTCGAACACCGGGGAGCTGTTTTTT.

This clone was seen just once. V usage is TRBV2 and J usage is TRBJ1-1; perhaps TRBD1 as D (5 bases). V shed 3 bases and J shed 5 bases, with 16 bases lying between them. This CDR3 contains 15 residues. Germline CDR1 and CDR2: SNHLY and FYNNEI. The CDR3, as DNA: TGTGCCAGCAGTGAGAGCGGGGCCCGAGTTACTGAAGCTTTCTTT. It yields the protein CASSESGARVTEAFF.

The chain is built from TRBV24-1 and TRBJ2-3; the match to TRBD2 covers 14 bases. With V trimmed by 4 bases and J by 0 bases, 8 bases remained unmatched. The germline V gene encodes CDR1 KGHDR and CDR2 SFDVKD. This CDR3 comprises 19 residues. The CDR3 region is CATSESGTSGGFSTDTQYF. The CDR3 nucleotides read TGTGCCACCAGTGAGTCCGGGACTAGCGGGGGATTCAGCACAGATACGCAGTATTTT.

This clone came up a few times. This rearrangement joins TRBV10-3 to TRBJ2-2; 11 positions match TRBD1. V shed 8 bases and J 6 bases; nucleotides not matched to a gene: 5. The CDR3 consists of 14 residues. Germline CDR1 is ENHRY and CDR2 is SYGVKD. In nucleotides, the CDR3 is TGTGCCATCGGGGGACAGGGGGAGTCCGGGGAGCTGTTTTTT. Translation: CAIGGQGESGELFF.

This chain links TRBV6-6 with TRBJ2-3; a possible D gene is TRBD1 (6 bases). The germline V gene encodes CDR1 MNHNY and CDR2 SVGAGI (reference sequence). The length of the CDR3 is 16 residues. V shed 6 bases and J shed 4 bases, with 20 bases lying between them. CDR3 amino acids: CASSLGVWGPSDTQYF. The CDR3 bases are TGTGCCAGCAGCCTAGGAGTCTGGGGGCCCTCAGATACGCAGTATTTT.

The chain uses TRBV7-2 and TRBJ1-5; 7 bases are shared with TRBD1. Germline CDR1 reads SGHTA; CDR2 reads FQGNSA. CDR3 size: 15 residues. Trimming cost V 2 bases and J 4 bases; bases outside gene matches: 5. CDR3 coding DNA: TGTGCCAGCAGCTTACAGACAGGGTGGAATCAGCCCCAGCATTTT. It encodes CASSLQTGWNQPQHF.

The chain is built from TRBV5-1 and TRBJ2-1; TRBD1 agrees at 8 bases. The junction had 8 bases not matched to a gene; V was cut back by 4 bases and J by 8 bases. The CDR3 contains 14 residues. Germline V gene lookup returns CDR1 SGHRS and CDR2 YFSETQ. In nucleotides, the CDR3 is TGCGCCAGCAGCCCTGCAGGGGGCTTTTATGAGCAGTTCTTC. Amino acids: CASSPAGGFYEQFF.

This clone was seen a few times. The chain couples TRBV6-5 to TRBJ2-7; the D gene is possibly TRBD1 (6 bases). The CDR3 is 15 residues long. Germline assignment: CDR1 MNHEY and CDR2 SVGAGI. V gave up 3 bases and J gave up 2 bases, with 14 bases separating them. The CDR3 DNA reads TGTGCCAGCAGTTATCAGGGCAGGGGACCCTACGAGCAGTACTTC. Translating it yields CASSYQGRGPYEQYF.

The V call is TRBV10-2, the J call TRBJ2-7; maybe TRBD1 (5 bases). This CDR3 contains 12 residues. Deletions cut 6 bases from V and 3 bases from J, with 9 bases between. Germline V lookup: CDR1 WSHSY, CDR2 SAAADI. The CDR3 is CASSLDNYEQYF. CDR3 DNA sequence: TGCGCCAGCAGCTTGGACAACTACGAGCAGTACTTC.

The CDR3 is CASIGTSRNIQYF. The CDR3 DNA reads TGTGCCAGTATAGGGACTAGCAGAAACATTCAGTACTTC. V is TRBV19 and J is TRBJ2-4, with 9 bases aligning to TRBD2. This CDR3 has 13 residues. Germline assignment: CDR1 LNHDA and CDR2 SQIVND (reference sequence). After removal of 7 bases from V and 6 bases from J, the junction contained 4 bases not matched to a gene.

V is TRBV5-1 and J is TRBJ2-2, with a tentative D call TRBD1 (6 bases). The CDR3 is made up of 15 amino acids. V was pared by 4 bases and J by 4 bases, with 14 bases between. Germline V gene data show CDR1 as SGHRS and CDR2 as YFSETQ. CDR3 in DNA: TGCGCCAGCAGCGACTACAGGGTGGGCACCGGGGAGCTGTTTTTT. This codes for CASSDYRVGTGELFF.